This TCR beta chain was recovered during a study of blood T cell repertoires in COVID-19. In the study overall: T cells, B-cell-depleted T cells, or PBMCs supplied cDNA or gDNA.

The assay was immunoSEQ multiplex PCR, and TCRdb's table has in-frame clones only and misses some. The data hold about 260,000 clones, with 88% observed a single time. Sequences were obtained from PBMCs or T cells enriched from blood (not recorded which). The receptor's source is a woman in her fifties or sixties who had recovered from COVID-19.

The CDR3 reads CASSVGQGAPDTQYF. In DNA, the CDR3 is TGTGCCAGCAGCGTAGGACAGGGGGCCCCAGATACGCAGTATTTT. The V and J genes are TRBV7-2 and TRBJ2-3; TRBD1 agrees at 11 bases. The CDR3 length is 15 residues. After removal of 5 bases from V and 4 bases from J, the junction contained 5 bases not matched to a gene. CDR1 SGHTA and CDR2 FQGNSA come from the germline V gene.